This T cell receptor (beta chain) emerged from a study of blood T cell repertoires in COVID-19. The protocol was immunoSEQ multiplex PCR, while the TCRdb copy is restricted to in-frame clones and leaves out a portion. The table lists some 300,000 clones, around 91% of them singletons. Trimming took off 5 bases at V and 4 bases at J, with 18 bases between the two ends. The germline gives CDR1 LNHDA, CDR2 SQIVND (reference sequence). This CDR3 has 16 amino acids. This clone was recorded only once. Followed over time, Seattle patients had been enrolled while infection was active. This TCR was sampled from a woman between 35 and 50 years old with COVID-19, enrolled during active disease. The rearrangement links TRBV19 to TRBJ1-3; TRBD1 is a possible D gene (5 bases). Sequencing was done on a sample of peripheral blood. CDR3 sequence (DNA): TGTGCCAGTAGTTCTCGCCCGGACATATACGGAAACACCATATATTTT. Its translation: CASSSRPDIYGNTIYF.